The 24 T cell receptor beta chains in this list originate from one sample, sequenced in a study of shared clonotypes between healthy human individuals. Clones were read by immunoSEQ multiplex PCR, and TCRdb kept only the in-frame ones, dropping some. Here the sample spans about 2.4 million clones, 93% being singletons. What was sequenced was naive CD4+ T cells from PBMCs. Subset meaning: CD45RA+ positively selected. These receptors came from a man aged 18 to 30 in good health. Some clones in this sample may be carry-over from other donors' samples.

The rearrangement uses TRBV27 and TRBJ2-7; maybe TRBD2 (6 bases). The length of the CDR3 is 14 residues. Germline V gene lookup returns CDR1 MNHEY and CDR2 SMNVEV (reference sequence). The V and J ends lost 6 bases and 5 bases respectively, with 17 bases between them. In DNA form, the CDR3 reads TGTGCCAGCAGGCCGCGACTAGGTCTTGACGAGCAGTACTTC. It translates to CASRPRLGLDEQYF.

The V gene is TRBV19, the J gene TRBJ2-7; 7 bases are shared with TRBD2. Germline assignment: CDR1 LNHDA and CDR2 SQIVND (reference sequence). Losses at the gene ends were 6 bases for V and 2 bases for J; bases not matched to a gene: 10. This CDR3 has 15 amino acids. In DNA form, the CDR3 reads TGTGCCAGTAGAGGTCCGGGAGGCCTAACCTACGAGCAGTACTTC. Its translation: CASRGPGGLTYEQYF.

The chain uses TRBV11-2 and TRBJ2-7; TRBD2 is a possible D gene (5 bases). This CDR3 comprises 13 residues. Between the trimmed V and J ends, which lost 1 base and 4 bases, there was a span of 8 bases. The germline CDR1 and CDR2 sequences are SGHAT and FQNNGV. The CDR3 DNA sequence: TGTGCCAGCAGCTTAGTACCGGGGTACGAGCAGTACTTC. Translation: CASSLVPGYEQYF.

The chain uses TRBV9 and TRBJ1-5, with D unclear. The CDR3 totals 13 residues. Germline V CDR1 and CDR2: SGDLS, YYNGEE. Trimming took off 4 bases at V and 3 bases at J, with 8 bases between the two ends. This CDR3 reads CASSRDNNQPQHF. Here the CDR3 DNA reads TGTGCCAGCAGCCGAGACAACAATCAGCCCCAGCATTTT.

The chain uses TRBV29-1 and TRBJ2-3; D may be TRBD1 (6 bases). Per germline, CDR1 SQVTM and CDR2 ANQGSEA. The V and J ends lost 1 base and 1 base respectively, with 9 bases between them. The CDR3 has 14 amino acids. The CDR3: CSVEAGQRTDTQYF. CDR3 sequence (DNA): TGCAGCGTTGAAGCCGGACAGCGCACAGATACGCAGTATTTT.

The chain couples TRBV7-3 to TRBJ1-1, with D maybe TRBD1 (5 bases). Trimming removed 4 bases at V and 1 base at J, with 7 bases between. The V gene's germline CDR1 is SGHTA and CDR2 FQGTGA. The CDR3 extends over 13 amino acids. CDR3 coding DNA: TGTGCCAGCAGCTCGACAGAGAACACTGAAGCTTTCTTT. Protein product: CASSSTENTEAFF.

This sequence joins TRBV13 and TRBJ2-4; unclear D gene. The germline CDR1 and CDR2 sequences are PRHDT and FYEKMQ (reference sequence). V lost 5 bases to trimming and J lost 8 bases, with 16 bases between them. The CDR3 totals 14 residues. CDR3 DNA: TGTGCCAGCAGCCCCCGGACGGCGCATGACATTCAGTACTTC. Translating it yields CASSPRTAHDIQYF.

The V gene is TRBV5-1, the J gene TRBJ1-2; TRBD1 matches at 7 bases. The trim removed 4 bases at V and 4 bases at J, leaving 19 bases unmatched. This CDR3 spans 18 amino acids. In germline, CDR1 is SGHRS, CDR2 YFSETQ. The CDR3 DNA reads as TGCGCCAGCAGCACGATCGGGGGAGGGGGCGCCGAGGGCTATGGCTACACCTTC. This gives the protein CASSTIGGGGAEGYGYTF.

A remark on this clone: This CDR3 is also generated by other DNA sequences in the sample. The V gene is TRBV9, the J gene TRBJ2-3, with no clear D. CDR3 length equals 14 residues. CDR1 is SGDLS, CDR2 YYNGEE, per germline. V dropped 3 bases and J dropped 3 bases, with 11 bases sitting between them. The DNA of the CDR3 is TGTGCCAGCAGCGCCATCTCACGGACAGATACGCAGTATTTT. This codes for CASSAISRTDTQYF.

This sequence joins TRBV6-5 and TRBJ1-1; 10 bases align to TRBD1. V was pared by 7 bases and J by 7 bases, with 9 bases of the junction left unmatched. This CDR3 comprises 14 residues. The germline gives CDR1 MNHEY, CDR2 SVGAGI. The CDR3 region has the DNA TGTGCCAGCATCACGGACAGGGGGAAGGGTGAAGCTTTCTTT. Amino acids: CASITDRGKGEAFF.

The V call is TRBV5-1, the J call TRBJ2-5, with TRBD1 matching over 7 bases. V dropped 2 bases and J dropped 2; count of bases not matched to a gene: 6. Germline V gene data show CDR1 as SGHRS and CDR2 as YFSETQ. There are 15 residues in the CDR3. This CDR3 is CASSFTGAPQETQYF. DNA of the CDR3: TGCGCCAGCAGCTTTACAGGGGCGCCTCAAGAGACCCAGTACTTC.

Here the CDR3 DNA reads TGTGCCAGCAGCTTATGGACAGGGGGGCACGAGCAGTACTTC. Protein sequence: CASSLWTGGHEQYF. The rearrangement uses TRBV7-2 and TRBJ2-7, with 10 bases that match TRBD1. CDR1 SGHTA and CDR2 FQGNSA come from the germline V gene. The J segment lost 5 bases and the V segment lost 2 bases, leaving 3 bases of the junction unmatched. This CDR3 spans 14 amino acids.

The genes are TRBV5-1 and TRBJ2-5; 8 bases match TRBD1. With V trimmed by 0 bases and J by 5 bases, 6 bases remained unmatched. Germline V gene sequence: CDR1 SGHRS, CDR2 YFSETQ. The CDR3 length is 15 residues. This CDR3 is CASSLVSAGGETQYF. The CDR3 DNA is TGCGCCAGCAGCTTGGTTTCGGCAGGGGGCGAGACCCAGTACTTC.

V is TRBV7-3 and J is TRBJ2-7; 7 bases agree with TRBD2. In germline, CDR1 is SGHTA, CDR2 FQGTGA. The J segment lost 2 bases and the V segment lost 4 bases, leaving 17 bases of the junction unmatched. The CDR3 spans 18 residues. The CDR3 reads CASSWRREERVNPYEQYF. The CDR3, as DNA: TGTGCCAGCAGCTGGCGTCGGGAGGAGAGAGTTAACCCCTACGAGCAGTACTTC.

This CDR3 is CASSQFSRVHNEQFF. CDR3 coding DNA: TGCGCCAGCAGCCAATTCAGCAGGGTCCACAATGAGCAGTTCTTC. The chain carries TRBV4-3 and TRBJ2-1; TRBD1 is a possible D gene (5 bases). Trimming removed 2 bases at V and 5 bases at J, with 13 bases between. Germline assignment: CDR1 LGHNA and CDR2 YSLEER. The CDR3 totals 15 residues.

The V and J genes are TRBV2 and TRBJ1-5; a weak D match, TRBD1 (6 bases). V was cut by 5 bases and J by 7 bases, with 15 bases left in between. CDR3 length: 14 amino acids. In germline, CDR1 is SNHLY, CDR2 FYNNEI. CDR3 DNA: TGTGCCAGCAGTCGCCAGGGGAGCGGGCAGCCCCAGCATTTT. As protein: CASSRQGSGQPQHF. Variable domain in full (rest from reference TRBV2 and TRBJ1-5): EPEVTQTPSHQVTQMGQEVILRCVPISNHLYFYWYRQILGQKVEFLVSFYNNEISEKSEIFDDQFSVERPDGSNFTLKIRSTKLEDSAMYFCASSRQGSGQPQHFGDGTRLSIL.

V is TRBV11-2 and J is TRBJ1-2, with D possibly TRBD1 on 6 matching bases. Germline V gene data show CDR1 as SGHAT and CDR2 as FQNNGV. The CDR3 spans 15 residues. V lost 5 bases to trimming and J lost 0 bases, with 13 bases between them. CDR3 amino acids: CASSPRQVSNYGYTF. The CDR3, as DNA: TGTGCCAGCAGCCCTCGACAGGTATCTAACTATGGCTACACCTTC.

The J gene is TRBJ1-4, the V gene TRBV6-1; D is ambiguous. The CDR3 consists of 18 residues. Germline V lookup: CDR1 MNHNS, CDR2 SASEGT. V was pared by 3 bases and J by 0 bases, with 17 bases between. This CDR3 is CASSDLSHGFATNEKLFF. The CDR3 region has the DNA TGTGCCAGCAGTGACCTCTCACATGGTTTTGCAACTAATGAAAAACTGTTTTTT.

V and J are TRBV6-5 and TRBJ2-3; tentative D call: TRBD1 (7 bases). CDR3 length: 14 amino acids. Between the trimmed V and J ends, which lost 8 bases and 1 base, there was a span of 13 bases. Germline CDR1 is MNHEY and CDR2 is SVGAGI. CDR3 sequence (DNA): TGTGCCAGCCGCCCCAGGGGGGGCACAGATACGCAGTATTTT. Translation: CASRPRGGTDTQYF.

The CDR3 spells CASSQRRQGAPGYTF. In DNA, the CDR3 is TGCGCCAGCAGCCAAAGGCGGCAGGGGGCGCCCGGCTACACCTTC. J is TRBJ1-2 and V is TRBV4-1; 8 nucleotides line up with TRBD1. With V trimmed by 2 bases and J by 8 bases, 10 bases remained unmatched. The CDR3 extends over 15 amino acids. Germline assignment: CDR1 MGHRA and CDR2 YSYEKL.

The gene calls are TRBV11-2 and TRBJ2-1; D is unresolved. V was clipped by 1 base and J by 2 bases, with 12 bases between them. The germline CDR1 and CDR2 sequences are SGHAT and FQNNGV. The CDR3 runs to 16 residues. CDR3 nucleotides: TGTGCCAGCAGCTTAGTTTTACGGGCAGCCTACAATGAGCAGTTCTTC. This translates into CASSLVLRAAYNEQFF.

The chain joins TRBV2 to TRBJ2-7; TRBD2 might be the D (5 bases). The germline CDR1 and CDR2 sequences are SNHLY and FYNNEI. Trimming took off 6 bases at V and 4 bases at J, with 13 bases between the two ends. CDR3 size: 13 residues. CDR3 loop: CASRLDLAYEQYF. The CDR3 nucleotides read TGTGCCAGCAGGCTGGACTTGGCTTACGAGCAGTACTTC.

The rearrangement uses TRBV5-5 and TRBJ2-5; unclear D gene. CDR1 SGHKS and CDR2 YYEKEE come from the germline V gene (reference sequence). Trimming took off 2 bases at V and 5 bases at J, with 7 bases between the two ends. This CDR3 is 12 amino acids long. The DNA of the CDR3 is TGTGCCAGCAGCTTCACCGGGGAGACCCAGTACTTC. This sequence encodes CASSFTGETQYF.

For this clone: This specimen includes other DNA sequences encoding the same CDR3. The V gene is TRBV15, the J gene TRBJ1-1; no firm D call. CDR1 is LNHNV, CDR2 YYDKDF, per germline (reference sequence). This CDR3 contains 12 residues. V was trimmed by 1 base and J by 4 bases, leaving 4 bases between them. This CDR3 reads CATSRGGTEAFF. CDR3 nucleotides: TGTGCCACCAGCAGAGGCGGCACTGAAGCTTTCTTT.